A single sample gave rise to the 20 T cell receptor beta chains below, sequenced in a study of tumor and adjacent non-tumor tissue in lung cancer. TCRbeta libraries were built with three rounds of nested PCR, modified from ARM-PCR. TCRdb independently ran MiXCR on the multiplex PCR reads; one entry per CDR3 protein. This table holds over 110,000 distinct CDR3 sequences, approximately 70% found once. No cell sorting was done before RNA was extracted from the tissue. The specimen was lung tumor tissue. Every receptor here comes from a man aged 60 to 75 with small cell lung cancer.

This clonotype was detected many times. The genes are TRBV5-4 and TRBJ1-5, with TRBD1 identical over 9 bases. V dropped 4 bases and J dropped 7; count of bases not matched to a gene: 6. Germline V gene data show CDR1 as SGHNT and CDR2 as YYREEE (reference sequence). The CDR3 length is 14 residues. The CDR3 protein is CASSKQGAGQPQHF. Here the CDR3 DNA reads TGTGCCAGCAGCAAACAGGGGGCCGGGCAGCCCCAGCATTTT.

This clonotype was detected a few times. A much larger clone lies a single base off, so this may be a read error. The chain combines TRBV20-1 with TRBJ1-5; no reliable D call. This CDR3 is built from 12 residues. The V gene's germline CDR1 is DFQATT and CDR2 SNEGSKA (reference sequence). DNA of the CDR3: TGCAGTGCTAGCGCAGGAAATCAGTCCCAGCATTTT. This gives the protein CSASAGNQSQHF.

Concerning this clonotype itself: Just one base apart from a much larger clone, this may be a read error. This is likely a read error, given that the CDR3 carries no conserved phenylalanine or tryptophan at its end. Here the CDR3 DNA reads TGCAGCGTATCCGAACCAGGAGGCTATGGCTACACCCTC. Translating it yields CSVSEPGGYGYTL. This sequence joins TRBV29-1 and TRBJ1-2; D is ambiguous. Germline-derived CDR1 and CDR2 are SQVTM and ANQGSEA. The CDR3 loop spans 13 amino acids. Deletions cut 6 bases from V and 4 bases from J, with 15 bases between.

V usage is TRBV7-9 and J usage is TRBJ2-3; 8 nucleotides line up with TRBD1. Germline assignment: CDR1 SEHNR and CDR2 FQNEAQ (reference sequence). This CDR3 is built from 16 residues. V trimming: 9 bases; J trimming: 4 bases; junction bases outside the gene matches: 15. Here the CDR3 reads CASSQMAGGDPDTQYF. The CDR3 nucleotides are TGTGCCAGTAGCCAAATGGCAGGGGGCGACCCAGATACGCAGTATTTT.

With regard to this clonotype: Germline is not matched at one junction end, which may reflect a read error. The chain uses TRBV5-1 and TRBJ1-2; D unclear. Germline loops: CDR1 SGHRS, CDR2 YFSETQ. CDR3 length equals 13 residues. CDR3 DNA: TGCGCCAGCAGCTTGGAGGCTTCCTATGGCTACGCCTTC. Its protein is CASSLEASYGYAF.

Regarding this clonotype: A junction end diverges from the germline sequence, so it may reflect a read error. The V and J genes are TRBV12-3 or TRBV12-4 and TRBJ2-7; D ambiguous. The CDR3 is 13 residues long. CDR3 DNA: TGTGCCAGCAGCTTGACGGCCTCCTTCGAGCAGTACTTC. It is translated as CASSLTASFEQYF.

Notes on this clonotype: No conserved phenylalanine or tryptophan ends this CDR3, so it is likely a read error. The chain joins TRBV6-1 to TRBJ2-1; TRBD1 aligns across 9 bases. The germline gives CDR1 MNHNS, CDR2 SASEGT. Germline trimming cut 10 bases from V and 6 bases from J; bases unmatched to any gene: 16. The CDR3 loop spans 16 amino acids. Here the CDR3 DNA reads TGTGCCAACAGAATGGGCCGGACAGGGGTTACCAATGAGCAGTTCCTC. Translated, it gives CANRMGRTGVTNEQFL.

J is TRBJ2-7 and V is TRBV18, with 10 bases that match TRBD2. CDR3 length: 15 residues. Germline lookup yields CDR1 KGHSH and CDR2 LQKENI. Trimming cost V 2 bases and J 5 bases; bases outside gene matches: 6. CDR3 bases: TGTGCCAGCTCACCAGGACTAGCGGTAGTTGACGAGCAGTACTTC. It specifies CASSPGLAVVDEQYF.

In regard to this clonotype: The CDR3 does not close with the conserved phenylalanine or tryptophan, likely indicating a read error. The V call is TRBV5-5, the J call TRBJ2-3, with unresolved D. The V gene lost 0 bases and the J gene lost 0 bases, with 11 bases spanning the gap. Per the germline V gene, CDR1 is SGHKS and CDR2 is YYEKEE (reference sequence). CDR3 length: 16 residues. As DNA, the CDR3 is TGTGCCAGCAGCTTGGAGGGATTTGGGAGCACAGATACGCAGTATTCT. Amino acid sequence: CASSLEGFGSTDTQYS.

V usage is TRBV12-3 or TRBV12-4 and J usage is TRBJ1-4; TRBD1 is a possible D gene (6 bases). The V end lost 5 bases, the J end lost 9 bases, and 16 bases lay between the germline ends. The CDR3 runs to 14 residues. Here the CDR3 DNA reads TGTGCCAGCAGTCTCAACAGGGCTGGTCAAAAACTGTTTTTT. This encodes CASSLNRAGQKLFF.

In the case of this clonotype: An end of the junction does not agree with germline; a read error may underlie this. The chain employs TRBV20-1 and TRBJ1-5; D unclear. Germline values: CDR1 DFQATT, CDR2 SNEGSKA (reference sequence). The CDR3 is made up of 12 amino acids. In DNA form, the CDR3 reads TGCAGTGCTAGCTTCTTACATCAGCCCAAGGATTTT. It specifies CSASFLHQPKDF.

The DNA of the CDR3 is TGCAGTGCTAACAATCTGGGGGATACGCAGTATTTT. Protein sequence: CSANNLGDTQYF. The genes are TRBV20-1 and TRBJ2-3, with unresolved D. This CDR3 is 12 amino acids long. Germline CDR1 is DFQATT and CDR2 is SNEGSKA (reference sequence). Between the trimmed V and J ends, which lost 4 bases and 6 bases, there was a span of 11 bases.

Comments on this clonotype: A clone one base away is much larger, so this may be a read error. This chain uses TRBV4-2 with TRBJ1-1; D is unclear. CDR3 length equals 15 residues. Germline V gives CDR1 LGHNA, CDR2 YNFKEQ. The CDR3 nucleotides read TGTGCCAGCAGCCAAGAGCTCACAATGAACACTGAACCTTTCTTT. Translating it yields CASSQELTMNTEPFF.

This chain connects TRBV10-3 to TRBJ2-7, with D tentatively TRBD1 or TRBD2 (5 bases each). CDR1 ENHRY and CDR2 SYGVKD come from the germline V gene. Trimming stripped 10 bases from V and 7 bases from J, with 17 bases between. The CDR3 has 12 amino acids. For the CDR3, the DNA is TGTGCCACCGGGACGGACCGAAGAGAGCAGTACGTC. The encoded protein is CATGTDRREQYV.

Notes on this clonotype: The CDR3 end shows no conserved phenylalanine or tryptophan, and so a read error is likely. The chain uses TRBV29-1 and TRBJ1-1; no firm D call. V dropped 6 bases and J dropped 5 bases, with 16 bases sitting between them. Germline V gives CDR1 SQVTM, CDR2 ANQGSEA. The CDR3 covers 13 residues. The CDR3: CSVAPQHGTEAFY. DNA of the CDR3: TGCAGCGTCGCCCCCCAACATGGGACTGAAGCTTTCTAT.

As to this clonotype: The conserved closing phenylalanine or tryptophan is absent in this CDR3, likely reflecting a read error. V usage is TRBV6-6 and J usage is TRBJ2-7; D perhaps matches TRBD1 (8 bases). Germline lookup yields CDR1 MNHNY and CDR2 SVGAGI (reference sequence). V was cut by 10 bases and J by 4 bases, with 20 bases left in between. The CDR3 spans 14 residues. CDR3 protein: CATGEDRGGYEQYI. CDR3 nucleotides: TGTGCCACCGGGGAAGACAGGGGAGGGTACGAGCAGTACATC.

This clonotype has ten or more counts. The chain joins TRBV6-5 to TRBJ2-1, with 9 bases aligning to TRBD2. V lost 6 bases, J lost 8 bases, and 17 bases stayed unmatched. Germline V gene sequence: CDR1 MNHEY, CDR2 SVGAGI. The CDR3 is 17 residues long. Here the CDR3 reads CASSLRRSASGIHEQFF. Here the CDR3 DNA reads TGTGCCAGCAGCCTACGGCGTTCGGCTAGCGGGATCCATGAGCAGTTCTTC.

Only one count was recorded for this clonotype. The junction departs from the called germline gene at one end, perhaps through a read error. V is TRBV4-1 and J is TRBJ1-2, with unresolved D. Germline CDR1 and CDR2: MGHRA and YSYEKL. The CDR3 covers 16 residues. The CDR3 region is CASSPSGIGFSYGYTF. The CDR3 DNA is TGTGCCAGCAGCCCATCCGGGATAGGGTTTAGCTATGGCTACACCTTC.

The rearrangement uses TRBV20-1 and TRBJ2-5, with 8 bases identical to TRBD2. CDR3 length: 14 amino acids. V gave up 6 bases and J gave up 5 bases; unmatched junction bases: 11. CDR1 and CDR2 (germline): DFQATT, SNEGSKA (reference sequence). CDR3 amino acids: CSAPGGRELETQYF. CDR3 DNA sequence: TGCAGTGCCCCGGGGGGGCGGGAGTTGGAGACCCAGTACTTC.

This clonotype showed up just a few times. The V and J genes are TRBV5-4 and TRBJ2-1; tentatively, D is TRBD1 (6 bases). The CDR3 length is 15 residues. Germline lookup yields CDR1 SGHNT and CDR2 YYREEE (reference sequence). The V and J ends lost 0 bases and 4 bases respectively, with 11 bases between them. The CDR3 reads CASSLGRGGYNEQFF. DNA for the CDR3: TGTGCCAGCAGCTTGGGGAGAGGGGGTTACAATGAGCAGTTCTTC. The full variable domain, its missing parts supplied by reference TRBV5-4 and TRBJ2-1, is ETGVTQSPTHLIKTRGQQVTLRCSSQSGHNTVSWYQQALGQGPQFIFQYYREEENGRGNFPPRFSGLQFPNYSSELNVNALELDDSALYLCASSLGRGGYNEQFFGPGTRLTVL.